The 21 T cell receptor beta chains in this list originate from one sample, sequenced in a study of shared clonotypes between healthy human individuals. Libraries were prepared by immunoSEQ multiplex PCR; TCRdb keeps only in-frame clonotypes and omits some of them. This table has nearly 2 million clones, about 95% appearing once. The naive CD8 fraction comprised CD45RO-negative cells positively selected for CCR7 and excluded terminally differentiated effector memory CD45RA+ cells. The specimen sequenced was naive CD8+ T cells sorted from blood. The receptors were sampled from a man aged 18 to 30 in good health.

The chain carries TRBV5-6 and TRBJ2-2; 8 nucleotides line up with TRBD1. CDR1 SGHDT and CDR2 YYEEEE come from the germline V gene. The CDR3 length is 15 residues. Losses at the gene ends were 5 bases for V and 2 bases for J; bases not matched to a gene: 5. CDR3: CASRYGTGNTGELFF. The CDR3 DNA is TGTGCCAGCAGATATGGGACAGGAAACACCGGGGAGCTGTTTTTT.

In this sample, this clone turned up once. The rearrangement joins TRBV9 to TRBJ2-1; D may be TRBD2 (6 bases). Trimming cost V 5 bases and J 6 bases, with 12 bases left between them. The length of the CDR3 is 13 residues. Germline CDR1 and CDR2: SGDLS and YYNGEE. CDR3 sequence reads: CASSFGGGNEQFF. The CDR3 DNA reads TGTGCCAGCAGTTTCGGGGGAGGCAATGAGCAGTTCTTC.

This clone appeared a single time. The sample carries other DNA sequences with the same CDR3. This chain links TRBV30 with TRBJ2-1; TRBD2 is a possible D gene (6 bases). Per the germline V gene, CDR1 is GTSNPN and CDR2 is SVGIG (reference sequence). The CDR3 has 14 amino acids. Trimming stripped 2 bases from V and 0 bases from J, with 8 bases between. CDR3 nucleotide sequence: TGTGCCTGGAGTATTAGCGGCTCCTACAATGAGCAGTTCTTC. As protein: CAWSISGSYNEQFF.

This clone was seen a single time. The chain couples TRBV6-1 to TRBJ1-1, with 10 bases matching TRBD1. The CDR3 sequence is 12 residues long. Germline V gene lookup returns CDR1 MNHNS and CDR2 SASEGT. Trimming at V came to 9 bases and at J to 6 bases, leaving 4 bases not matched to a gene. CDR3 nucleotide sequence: TGTGCCAGTCCCGGGACAGGGGCTGAAGCTTTCTTT. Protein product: CASPGTGAEAFF.

In DNA, the CDR3 is TGTGCCAGCAGCCCACATCGCTACAATGAGCAGTTCTTC. Translating gives CASSPHRYNEQFF. This chain joins TRBV2 and TRBJ2-1; D gene uncertain. The CDR3 is 13 residues long. CDR1 is SNHLY, CDR2 FYNNEI, per germline. V was shortened by 6 bases and J by 3 bases, with 9 bases between the two germline ends.

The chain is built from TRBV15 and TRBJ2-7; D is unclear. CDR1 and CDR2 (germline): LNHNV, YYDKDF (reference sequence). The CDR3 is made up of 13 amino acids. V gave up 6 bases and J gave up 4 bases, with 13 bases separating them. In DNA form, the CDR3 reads TGTGCCACCAGAGAGACGGCGTTTTACGAGCAGTACTTC. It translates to CATRETAFYEQYF.

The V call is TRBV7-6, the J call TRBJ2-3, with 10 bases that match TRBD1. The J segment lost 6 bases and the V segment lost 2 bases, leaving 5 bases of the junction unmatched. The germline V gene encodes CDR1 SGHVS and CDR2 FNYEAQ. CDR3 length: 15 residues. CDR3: CASSLMGQGFDTQYF. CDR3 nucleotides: TGTGCCAGCAGCTTAATGGGACAGGGGTTTGATACGCAGTATTTT. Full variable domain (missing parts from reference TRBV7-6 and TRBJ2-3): GAGVSQSPRYKVTKRGQDVALRCDPISGHVSLYWYRQALGQGPEFLTYFNYEAQQDKSGLPNDRFSAERPEGSISTLTIQRTEQRDSAMYRCASSLMGQGFDTQYFGPGTRLTVL.

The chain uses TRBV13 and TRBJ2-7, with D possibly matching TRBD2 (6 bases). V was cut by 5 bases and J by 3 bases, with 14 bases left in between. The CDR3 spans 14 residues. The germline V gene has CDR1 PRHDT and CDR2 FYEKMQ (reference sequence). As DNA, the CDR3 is TGTGCCAGCAGCACCCGGACGGACTACTACGAGCAGTACTTC. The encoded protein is CASSTRTDYYEQYF. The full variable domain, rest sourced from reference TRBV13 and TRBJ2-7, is AAGVIQSPRHLIKEKRETATLKCYPIPRHDTVYWYQQGPGQDPQFLISFYEKMQSDKGSIPDRFSAQQFSDYHSELNMSSLELGDSALYFCASSTRTDYYEQYFGPGTRLTVT.

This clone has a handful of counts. CDR3 sequence (DNA): TGTGCCAGCAGTCCTGGGACTAGGATCCACGAGCAGTACTTC. Residues: CASSPGTRIHEQYF. The chain joins TRBV27 to TRBJ2-7; 8 nucleotides line up with TRBD2. The CDR3 covers 14 residues. Trimming cost V 5 bases and J 5 bases; bases outside gene matches: 8. Germline CDR1 MNHEY, CDR2 SMNVEV (reference sequence).

This CDR3 is CASSLITEATDTQYF. DNA of the CDR3: TGTGCCAGCAGCTTAATCACAGAAGCCACAGATACGCAGTATTTT. The gene calls are TRBV7-9 and TRBJ2-3, with D unresolved. Between the trimmed V and J ends, which lost 2 bases and 2 bases, there was a span of 11 bases. There are 15 residues in the CDR3. Per germline, CDR1 SEHNR and CDR2 FQNEAQ (reference sequence).

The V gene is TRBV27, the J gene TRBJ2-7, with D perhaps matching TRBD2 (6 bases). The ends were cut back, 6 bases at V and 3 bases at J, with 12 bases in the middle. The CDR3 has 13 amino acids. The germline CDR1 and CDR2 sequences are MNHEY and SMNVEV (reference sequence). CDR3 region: CASSGTFSYEQYF. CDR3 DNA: TGTGCCAGCAGCGGGACTTTTAGCTACGAGCAGTACTTC.

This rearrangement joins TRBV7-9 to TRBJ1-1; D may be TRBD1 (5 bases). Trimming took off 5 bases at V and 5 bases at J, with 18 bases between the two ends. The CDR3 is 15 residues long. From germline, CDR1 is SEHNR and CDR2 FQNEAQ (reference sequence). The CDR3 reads CASSPFRGRGTEAFF. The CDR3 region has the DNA TGTGCCAGCAGCCCTTTCCGGGGTAGGGGAACTGAAGCTTTCTTT.

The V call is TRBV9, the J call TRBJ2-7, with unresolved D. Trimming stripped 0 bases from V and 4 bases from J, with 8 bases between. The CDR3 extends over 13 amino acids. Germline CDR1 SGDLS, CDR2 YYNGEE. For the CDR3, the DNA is TGTGCCAGCAGCGTAGGGTCCGAGTACGAGCAGTACTTC. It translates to CASSVGSEYEQYF.

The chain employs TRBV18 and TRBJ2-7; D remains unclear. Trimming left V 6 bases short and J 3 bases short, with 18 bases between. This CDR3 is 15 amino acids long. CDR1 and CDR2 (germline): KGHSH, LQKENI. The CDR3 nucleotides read TGTGCCAGCTCCCCTACTTCTTACCCCAGCTACGAGCAGTACTTC. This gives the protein CASSPTSYPSYEQYF.

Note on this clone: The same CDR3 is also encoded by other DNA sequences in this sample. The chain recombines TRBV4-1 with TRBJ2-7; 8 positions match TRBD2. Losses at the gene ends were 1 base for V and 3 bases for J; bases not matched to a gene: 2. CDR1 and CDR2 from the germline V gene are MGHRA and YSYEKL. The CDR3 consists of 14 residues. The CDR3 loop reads CASSQASGYYEQYF. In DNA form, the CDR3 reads TGCGCCAGCAGCCAAGCTAGCGGGTACTACGAGCAGTACTTC.

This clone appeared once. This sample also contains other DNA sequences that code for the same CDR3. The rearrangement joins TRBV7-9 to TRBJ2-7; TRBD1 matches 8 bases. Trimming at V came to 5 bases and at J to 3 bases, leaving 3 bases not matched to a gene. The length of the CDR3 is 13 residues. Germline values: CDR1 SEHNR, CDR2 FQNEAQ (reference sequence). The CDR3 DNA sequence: TGTGCCAGCAGCCACGGACAGGGCTACGAGCAGTACTTC. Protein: CASSHGQGYEQYF.

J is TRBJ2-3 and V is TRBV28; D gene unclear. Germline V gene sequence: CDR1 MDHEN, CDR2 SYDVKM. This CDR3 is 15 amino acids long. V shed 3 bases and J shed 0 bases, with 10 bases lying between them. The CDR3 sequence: CASSFLDTSTDTQYF. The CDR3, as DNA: TGTGCCAGCAGTTTCCTAGACACTAGCACAGATACGCAGTATTTT.

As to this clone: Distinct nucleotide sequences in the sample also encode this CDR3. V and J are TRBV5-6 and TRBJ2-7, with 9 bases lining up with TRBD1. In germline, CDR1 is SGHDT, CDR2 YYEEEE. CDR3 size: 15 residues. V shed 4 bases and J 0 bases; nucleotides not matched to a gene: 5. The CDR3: CASSPGTGNSYEQYF. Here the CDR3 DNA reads TGTGCCAGCAGCCCCGGGACAGGGAACTCCTACGAGCAGTACTTC.

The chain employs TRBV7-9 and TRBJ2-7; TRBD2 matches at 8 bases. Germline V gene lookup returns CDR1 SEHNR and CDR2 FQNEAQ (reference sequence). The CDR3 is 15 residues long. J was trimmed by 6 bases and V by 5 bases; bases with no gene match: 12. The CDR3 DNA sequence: TGTGCCAGCAGCCCCCCGGGGGGGGCCCCCTCCGAGCAGTACTTC. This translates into CASSPPGGAPSEQYF.

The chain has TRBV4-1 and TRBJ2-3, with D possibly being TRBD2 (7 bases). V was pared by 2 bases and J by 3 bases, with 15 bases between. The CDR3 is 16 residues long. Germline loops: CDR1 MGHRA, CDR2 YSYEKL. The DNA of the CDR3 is TGCGCCAGCAGCCAATTTGAAGGGGGGGTGACAGATACGCAGTATTTT. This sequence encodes CASSQFEGGVTDTQYF.

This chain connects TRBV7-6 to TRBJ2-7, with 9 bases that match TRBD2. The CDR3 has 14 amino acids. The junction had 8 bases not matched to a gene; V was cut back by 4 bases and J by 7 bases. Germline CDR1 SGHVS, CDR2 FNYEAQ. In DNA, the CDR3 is TGTGCCAGCAGCTCCGGGGCTAGCGGGACGGAGCAGTACTTC. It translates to CASSSGASGTEQYF.